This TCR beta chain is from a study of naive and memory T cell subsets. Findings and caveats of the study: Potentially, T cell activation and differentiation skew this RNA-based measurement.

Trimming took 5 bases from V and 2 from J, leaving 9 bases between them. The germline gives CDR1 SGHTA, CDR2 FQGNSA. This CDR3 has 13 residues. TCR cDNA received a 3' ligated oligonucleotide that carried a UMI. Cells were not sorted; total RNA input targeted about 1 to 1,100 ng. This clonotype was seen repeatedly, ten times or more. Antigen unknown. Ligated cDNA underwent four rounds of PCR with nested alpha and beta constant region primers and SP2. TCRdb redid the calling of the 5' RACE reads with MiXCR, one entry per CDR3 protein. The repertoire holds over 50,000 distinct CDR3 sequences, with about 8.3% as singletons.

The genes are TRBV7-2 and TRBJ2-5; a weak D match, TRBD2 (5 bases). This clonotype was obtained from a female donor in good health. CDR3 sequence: CASSRRIQETQYF. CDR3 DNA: TGTGCCAGCAGCCGGAGGATACAAGAGACCCAGTACTTC.